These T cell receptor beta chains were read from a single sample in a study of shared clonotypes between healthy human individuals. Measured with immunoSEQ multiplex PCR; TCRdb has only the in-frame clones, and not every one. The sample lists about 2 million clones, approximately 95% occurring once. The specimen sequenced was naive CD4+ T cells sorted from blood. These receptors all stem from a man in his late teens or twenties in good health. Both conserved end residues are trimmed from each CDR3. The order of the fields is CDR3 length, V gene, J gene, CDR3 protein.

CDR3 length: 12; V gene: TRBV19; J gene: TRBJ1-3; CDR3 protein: ASSDWSSGNTIY
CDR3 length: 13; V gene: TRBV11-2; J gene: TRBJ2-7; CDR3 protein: ASSLDPAGGYEQY
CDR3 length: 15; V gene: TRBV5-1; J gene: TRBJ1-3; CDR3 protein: ASSLEGNRISGNTIY
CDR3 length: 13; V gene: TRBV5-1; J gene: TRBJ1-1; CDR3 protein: ASSLSVGADTEAF
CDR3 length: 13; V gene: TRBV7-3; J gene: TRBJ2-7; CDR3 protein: ASSVAGTGAYEQY
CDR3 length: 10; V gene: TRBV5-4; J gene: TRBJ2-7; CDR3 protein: ASSSEQGGQY
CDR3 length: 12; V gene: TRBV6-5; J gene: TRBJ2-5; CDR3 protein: ASSYSGRGETQY
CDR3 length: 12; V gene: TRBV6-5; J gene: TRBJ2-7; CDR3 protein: ASTGRGRLDEQY
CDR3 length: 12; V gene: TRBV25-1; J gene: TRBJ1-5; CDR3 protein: ASTQKRADQPQH
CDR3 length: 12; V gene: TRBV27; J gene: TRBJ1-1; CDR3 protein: ASSTRGRGTEAF
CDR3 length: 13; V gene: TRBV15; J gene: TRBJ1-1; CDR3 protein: ATSRDSPIVSEAF
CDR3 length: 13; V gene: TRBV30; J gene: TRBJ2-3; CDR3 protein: AWSLGRRLGDTQY
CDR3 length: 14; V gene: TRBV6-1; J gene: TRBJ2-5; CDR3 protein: ASSEWLGIGQETQY
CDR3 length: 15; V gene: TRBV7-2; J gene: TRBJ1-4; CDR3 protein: ASSPSRNRANNEKLF
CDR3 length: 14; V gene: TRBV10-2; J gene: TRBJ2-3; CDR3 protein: ASSEPDRKGTDTQY